This TCR beta chain was retrieved from a study of CD8 T cells in ankylosing spondylitis. Whole-study findings and limits: Reports of some motif variants in reactive arthritis synovial fluid and blood predate this one. Apparently characteristic of ankylosing spondylitis blood was a TCR beta motif (fewer than 10 highly homologous variants).

It was by quantitative 5'-RACE with molecular barcodes that TCR beta libraries were made. TCRdb re-derived calls from the 5' RACE reads in MiXCR, one entry per CDR3 protein. The sample yields 130,000 or so distinct CDR3 sequences, around 7% seen once. There are many counts of this clonotype. No antigen is known for it. Compared with germline, one end of the junction differs, possibly owing to a read error. The receptor was derived from a male donor with ankylosing spondylitis or in good health (not recorded which). The material sequenced was blood, either unsorted or a sorted T cell fraction (not recorded which).

CDR3: CASSLGQSTDTQYF. CDR3 bases: TGTGCCAGCAGTTTAGGGCAGAGCACAGATACGCAGTATTTT. The V gene is TRBV5-1, the J gene TRBJ2-3, with no clear D. The CDR3 runs to 14 residues. The germline V gene encodes CDR1 SGHRS and CDR2 YFSETQ.